This TCR beta chain appears in the sequencing data of a study of blood T cell repertoires in COVID-19. About the study: Both acute and convalescent COVID-19 samples were obtained from the United States, Italy and Spain.

This CDR3 is 11 amino acids long. Trimming removed 4 bases at V and 4 bases at J, with 3 bases between. The germline V gene encodes CDR1 LNHDA and CDR2 SQIVND (reference sequence). Adults between about 18 and 89 years of age took part from fewer than 30 US areas. Cohort 3 donors were reported recovered after two negative PCRs, clearance, or symptom resolution. The method was immunoSEQ multiplex PCR; TCRdb's version includes in-frame clones alone and lacks a portion of them. Of under 200,000 clones in the sample, around four fifths are singletons; the top ten hold approximately 8%. This clone turned up a few times.

The TCR comes from a woman between 45 and 65 years old who had recovered from COVID-19. The sample consisted of PBMCs or T cells enriched from blood (not recorded which). J is TRBJ2-3 and V is TRBV19; unclear D gene. CDR3 protein: CASSTSDTQYF. The CDR3 DNA reads as TGTGCCAGTAGTACATCAGATACGCAGTATTTT.